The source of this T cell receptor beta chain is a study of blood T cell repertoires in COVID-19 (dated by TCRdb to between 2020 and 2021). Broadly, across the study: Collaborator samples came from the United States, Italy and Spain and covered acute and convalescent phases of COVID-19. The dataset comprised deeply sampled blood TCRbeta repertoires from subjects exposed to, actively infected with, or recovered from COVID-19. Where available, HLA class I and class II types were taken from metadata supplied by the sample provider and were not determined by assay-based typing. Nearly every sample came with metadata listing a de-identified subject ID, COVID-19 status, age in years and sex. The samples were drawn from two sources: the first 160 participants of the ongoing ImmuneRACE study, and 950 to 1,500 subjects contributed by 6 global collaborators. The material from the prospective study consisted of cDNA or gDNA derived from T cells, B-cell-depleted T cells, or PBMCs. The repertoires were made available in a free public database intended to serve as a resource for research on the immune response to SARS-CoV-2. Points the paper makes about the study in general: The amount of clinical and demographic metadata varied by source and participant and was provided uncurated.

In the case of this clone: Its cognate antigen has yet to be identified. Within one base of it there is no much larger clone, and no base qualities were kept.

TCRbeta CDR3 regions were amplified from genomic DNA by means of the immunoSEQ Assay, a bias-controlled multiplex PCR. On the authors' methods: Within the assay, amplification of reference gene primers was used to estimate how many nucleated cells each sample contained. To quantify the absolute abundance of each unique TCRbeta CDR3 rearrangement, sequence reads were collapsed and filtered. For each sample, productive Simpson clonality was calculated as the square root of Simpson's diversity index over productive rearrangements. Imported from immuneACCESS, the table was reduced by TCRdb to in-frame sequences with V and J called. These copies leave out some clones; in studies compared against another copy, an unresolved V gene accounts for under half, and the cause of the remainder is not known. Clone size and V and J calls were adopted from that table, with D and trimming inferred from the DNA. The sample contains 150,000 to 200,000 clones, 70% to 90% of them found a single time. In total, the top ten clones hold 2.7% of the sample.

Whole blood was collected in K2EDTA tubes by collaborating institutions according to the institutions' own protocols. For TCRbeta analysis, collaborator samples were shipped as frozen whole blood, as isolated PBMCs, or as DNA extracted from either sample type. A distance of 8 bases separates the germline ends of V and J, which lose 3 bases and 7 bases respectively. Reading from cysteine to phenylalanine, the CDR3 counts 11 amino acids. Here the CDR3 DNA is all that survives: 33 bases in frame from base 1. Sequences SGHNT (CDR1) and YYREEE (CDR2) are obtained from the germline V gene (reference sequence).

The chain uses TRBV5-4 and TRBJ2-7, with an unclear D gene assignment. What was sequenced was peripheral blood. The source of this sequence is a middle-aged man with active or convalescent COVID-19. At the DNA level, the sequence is TGTGCCAGCAGCTCCAACAGAGAGCAGTACTTC. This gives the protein CASSSNREQYF.